This is a list of T cell receptor beta chains from one sample in a study of post-analysis software for immune sequencing data. A single record per CDR3 protein comes from TCRdb applying MiXCR to the PCR reads. The data hold about 540,000 distinct CDR3 sequences, with approximately 31% observed a single time. What was sequenced was blood. The receptors shown here come from a girl aged 2 to 17 with multiple sclerosis. Both conserved end residues are part of each CDR3. Each record gives: V gene, J gene, clone size, D gene, CDR3 DNA, CDR3 protein. D genes are given only for firm matches. Clone size is stated in some rows and not others, as once, few, many or a class when expanded.

TRBV18	TRBJ1-1	NA	NA	TGTGCCAGCTCAGGGGCCGGCGGCACTGAAGCTTTCTTT	CASSGAGGTEAFF
TRBV5-1	TRBJ1-1	many	TRBD1	TGCGCCAGCAGCCCGACAGACAGGGTGGACACTGAAGCTTTCTTT	CASSPTDRVDTEAFF
TRBV5-1	TRBJ1-1	few	NA	TGCGCCAGCAGCTTGGCCGGGGCCCCTGAAGCTTTCTTT	CASSLAGAPEAFF
TRBV20-1	TRBJ1-5	NA	TRBD1	TGCAGTGCTAGAGGAGGGGGACAGATAGCTAGCCTTAGTAGCAATCAGCCCCAGCATTTT	CSARGGGQIASLSSNQPQHF
TRBV28	TRBJ2-7	NA	NA	TGTGCCAGCAGTTTTTCCGAGATTTCCAACTCCTACGAGCAGTACTTC	CASSFSEISNSYEQYF
TRBV20-1	TRBJ2-1	few	TRBD2	TGCAGTTCTCTTCGGGGGGGCATAGTCGATGAGCAGTTCTTC	CSSLRGGIVDEQFF
TRBV20-1	TRBJ2-2	few	TRBD2	TGCAGTGCACAACCTAGCGGGGGGGCCGGCGGGGAGCTGTTTTTT	CSAQPSGGAGGELFF
TRBV10-3	TRBJ2-3	few	NA	TGTGCCATCACGGGCCCTAGCCTCCCACAGTATTTT	CAITGPSLPQYF
TRBV6-5	TRBJ2-3	NA	NA	TGTGCCAGCAGTCCCCCTGGAGTCGATACGCAGTATTTT	CASSPPGVDTQYF
TRBV4-2	TRBJ2-5	NA	NA	TGTGCCAGCAGCCATGCACTAGCAGCCCAAGAGACCCAGTACTTC	CASSHALAAQETQYF
TRBV5-4	TRBJ1-2	few	NA	TGTGCCAGCAGCTTCCCCCGGGGGCCTCATGGCTACACCTTC	CASSFPRGPHGYTF
TRBV20-1	TRBJ1-5	NA	TRBD1	TGCAGTGCTAGAGTCCCTACAGGGGCGAATCAGCCCCAGCATTTT	CSARVPTGANQPQHF
TRBV12-3/TRBV12-4	TRBJ2-3	NA	TRBD1	TGTGCCAGCAGGGCCGGGACAGGGAGCACAGATACGCAGTATTTT	CASRAGTGSTDTQYF
TRBV29-1	TRBJ2-3	NA	NA	TGCAGCGTTGAAGACCCTCCCCGACAGGATACGCAGTATTTT	CSVEDPPRQDTQYF
TRBV6-5	TRBJ1-1	NA	NA	TGTGCCAGCAGTTATCGGGGGCACACTGAAGCTTTCTTT	CASSYRGHTEAFF
TRBV28	TRBJ2-7	few	NA	TGTGCCAGCAGTGCAGCAGGGGATACCTACGAGCAGTACTTC	CASSAAGDTYEQYF